This entry lists 9 T cell receptor beta chains sequenced from one sample in a study of OX40 agonist ivuxolimab in advanced cancers. Assay: immunoSEQ multiplex PCR; the TCRdb copy retains only in-frame clones and omits some. The data contain roughly 26,000 clones, about nine tenths of them singletons. The sequenced sample was CD4+ or CD8+ T cells sorted from blood, obtained in a trial of the OX40 agonist ivuxolimab. The receptors were gathered from an adult with an advanced solid tumor such as melanoma, head and neck, liver or kidney cancer.

V usage is TRBV28 and J usage is TRBJ1-3; D might be TRBD1 (5 bases). This CDR3 has 15 amino acids. Germline CDR1 is MDHEN and CDR2 is SYDVKM. V was shortened by 6 bases and J by 0 bases, with 12 bases between the two germline ends. CDR3 in amino acids: CASRSYRLSGNTIYF. The CDR3 DNA reads as TGTGCCAGCAGAAGCTACAGGCTCTCTGGAAACACCATATATTTT.

The chain combines TRBV19 with TRBJ2-1; the D is unclear. CDR1 and CDR2 from the germline V gene are LNHDA and SQIVND (reference sequence). CDR3 length equals 16 residues. With 5 bases removed from V and 3 bases from J, the gap between germline ends came to 17 bases. DNA of the CDR3: TGTGCCAGTAGTCTCGACGACTCCAGGATCTACAATGAGCAGTTCTTC. Protein sequence: CASSLDDSRIYNEQFF.

The chain couples TRBV27 to TRBJ2-3, with 12 bases lining up with TRBD2. The CDR3 loop spans 17 amino acids. J gave up 0 bases and V 2 bases, and 3 bases lay outside the gene matches. CDR1 is MNHEY, CDR2 SMNVEV, per germline (reference sequence). CDR3 region: CASSLIGTSGSTDTQYF. The CDR3 DNA reads as TGTGCCAGCAGTTTAATAGGGACTAGCGGGAGCACAGATACGCAGTATTTT.

The gene calls are TRBV7-8 and TRBJ2-1; D is possibly TRBD2 (5 bases). Trimming removed 1 base at V and 3 bases at J, with 7 bases between. CDR1 is SGHVS and CDR2 is FQNEAQ in the germline V gene. The CDR3 loop spans 14 amino acids. This chain's CDR3 is CASSLGRDYNEQFF. The CDR3 coding sequence is TGTGCCAGCAGCTTAGGACGGGACTACAATGAGCAGTTCTTC.

The chain uses TRBV7-2 and TRBJ2-1; the match to TRBD2 covers 8 bases. The germline CDR1 and CDR2 sequences are SGHTA and FQGNSA. The CDR3 is 14 residues long. Trimming removed 9 bases from V and 5 bases from J; junction bases left unmatched: 9. This chain's CDR3 is CARPRGGHHNEQFF. For the CDR3, the DNA is TGTGCCAGGCCTCGGGGGGGGCATCACAATGAGCAGTTCTTC.

This chain uses TRBV6-6 with TRBJ2-1; D not resolved. This CDR3 comprises 16 residues. Germline V lookup: CDR1 MNHNY, CDR2 SVGAGI (reference sequence). V gave up 6 bases and J gave up 8 bases, with 23 bases separating them. This CDR3 reads CASSFTGPQVPYEQFF. Written as DNA, the CDR3 is TGTGCCAGCAGCTTCACCGGGCCCCAAGTCCCCTATGAGCAGTTCTTC.

This chain uses TRBV28 with TRBJ1-3, with D possibly being TRBD1 (5 bases). Germline loops: CDR1 MDHEN, CDR2 SYDVKM. The CDR3 runs 15 residues. Deletions cut 2 bases from V and 0 bases from J, with 8 bases between. CDR3 sequence reads: CASSLPRVSGNTIYF. In DNA, the CDR3 is TGTGCCAGCAGTTTACCCAGGGTCTCTGGAAACACCATATATTTT.

V is TRBV6-1 and J is TRBJ1-4; weak D call: TRBD1 (5 bases). The V end was cut by 4 bases, the J end by 7 bases, with 16 bases between. CDR3 length: 15 residues. CDR1 and CDR2 from the germline V gene are MNHNS and SASEGT. The CDR3 sequence is CASSVERGYGEKLFF. CDR3 in DNA: TGTGCCAGCAGTGTGGAGAGGGGCTACGGTGAAAAACTGTTTTTT.

The rearrangement uses TRBV14 and TRBJ2-5; tentative D call: TRBD2 (6 bases). V was trimmed by 3 bases and J by 11 bases, leaving 10 bases between them. This CDR3 spans 11 amino acids. The V gene's germline CDR1 is SGHDN and CDR2 FVKESK. For the CDR3, the DNA is TGTGCCAGCAGCCAGGGGGGTGAGCAGTACTTC. It is translated as CASSQGGEQYF.